This T cell receptor beta chain originates from a study of cytomegalovirus exposure and HLA in healthy donors. Turning to this clone: Antigen specificity is unknown.

Findings of the study overall: The study flagged 150 to 200 TCR beta chains as cytomegalovirus-associated. It was taken for granted in presence/absence analyses that sequencing depth across donors was roughly uniform. In all likelihood, a cluster of highly shared sequence variants was a sequencing artifact. There were three CMV-associated chains whose specificity for CMV antigens was confirmed in vitro.

Researchers ran the PCR with 60 Vbeta and 13 Jbeta primers. Using immunoSEQ multiplex PCR, the repertoire was profiled, and TCRdb retains in-frame clones only, with some absent. The repertoire holds about 40,000 clones, approximately 66% seen once, with more than 15% in the top ten. This CDR3 is 20 amino acids long. Germline V gives CDR1 MGHRA, CDR2 YSYEKL. The junction had 22 bases not matched to a gene; V was cut back by 4 bases and J by 8 bases. Sequenced: PBMCs. The receptor was derived from a man aged 50 or older in good health and CMV-seropositive. J is TRBJ2-1 and V is TRBV4-1; 11 bases match TRBD2. The CDR3 region has the DNA TGCGCCAGCAGCCGGGACAGGCCAGGACCCTTAGCGGGGGGGCGGGATGAGCAGTTCTTC. This translates into CASSRDRPGPLAGGRDEQFF.